These 27 T cell receptor beta chains were sequenced from one sample in a study of T cell responses to AZD1222 COVID-19 vaccine. The data were produced by immunoSEQ multiplex PCR, yet TCRdb's version contains in-frame clones alone and is incomplete. The sample records some 130,000 clones, roughly 89% being singletons. Sample: peripheral blood, taken on day 0 of AZD1222 vaccination. The receptors come from an adult in good health.

This chain connects TRBV14 to TRBJ2-5, with D possibly TRBD1 on 5 matching bases. This CDR3 contains 18 residues. CDR1 is SGHDN, CDR2 FVKESK, per germline. V was shortened by 0 bases and J by 4 bases, with 21 bases between the two germline ends. CDR3 DNA: TGTGCCAGCAGCCAAGATCGCCCAGGGTCGGGTACAAGAGAGACCCAGTACTTC. Its protein is CASSQDRPGSGTRETQYF.

The chain employs TRBV30 and TRBJ1-2; D uncertain. The CDR3 runs to 12 residues. Germline V CDR1 and CDR2: GTSNPN, SVGIG (reference sequence). The V and J ends lost 4 bases and 6 bases respectively, with 12 bases between them. CDR3 coding DNA: TGTGCCTGGAAACGAGGTGCGGATGGCTACACCTTC. The encoded protein is CAWKRGADGYTF.

As concerns this clone: At one end, the junction sequence differs from germline, possibly due to a read error. V gene TRBV5-8 combines with J gene TRBJ1-4; unclear D gene. CDR1 is SGHTS, CDR2 YDEGEE, per germline. The CDR3 sequence is 15 residues long. As DNA, the CDR3 is TGTGCCAGCAGGTTGGGGAGGCGGTTGAATGAAAAACTGTTTTTT. Protein product: CASRLGRRLNEKLFF. The entire variable domain, with the rest obtained from reference TRBV5-8 and TRBJ1-4, is as follows: EAGVTQSPTHLIKTRGQQATLRCSPISGHTSVYWYQQALGLGLQFLLWYDEGEERNRGNFPPRFSGRQFPNYSSELNVNALELEDSALYLCASRLGRRLNEKLFFGSGTQLSVL.

This clone came up once. V usage is TRBV27 and J usage is TRBJ1-1; TRBD1 agrees at 7 bases. Per the germline V gene, CDR1 is MNHEY and CDR2 is SMNVEV (reference sequence). The CDR3 length is 14 residues. J gave up 5 bases and V 5 bases, and 8 bases lay outside the gene matches. The CDR3 nucleotides are TGTGCCAGCAGTGGCCACAGGGGTCAGACTGAAGCTTTCTTT. Its translation: CASSGHRGQTEAFF.

The chain has TRBV5-4 and TRBJ2-7, with TRBD2 matching over 8 bases. V lost 0 bases and J lost 5; bases outside the gene matches: 10. The CDR3 loop spans 16 amino acids. The germline CDR1 and CDR2 sequences are SGHNT and YYREEE (reference sequence). The CDR3 reads CASSLDRGGAINEQYF. CDR3 sequence (DNA): TGTGCCAGCAGCTTGGATCGGGGGGGTGCCATAAACGAGCAGTACTTC.

The chain has TRBV6-6 and TRBJ2-2, with D perhaps TRBD2 (7 bases). The germline V gene encodes CDR1 MNHNY and CDR2 SVGAGI (reference sequence). V shed 2 bases and J shed 5 bases, with 12 bases lying between them. The CDR3 is made up of 15 amino acids. The CDR3 nucleotides read TGTGCCAGCAGTTACCGGGGGGCATGGACCGGGGAGCTGTTTTTT. Translating it yields CASSYRGAWTGELFF.

The CDR3 reads CASSLGFSRGSYGYTF. The CDR3 DNA is TGCGCCAGCAGCTTGGGATTTTCTCGGGGGTCCTATGGCTACACCTTC. The chain links TRBV5-1 to TRBJ1-2; the D gene is possibly TRBD1 (5 bases). Trimming took off 0 bases at V and 4 bases at J, with 16 bases between the two ends. CDR1 and CDR2 from the germline V gene are SGHRS and YFSETQ. This CDR3 comprises 16 residues.

By sample share, this clone is medium-sized. J is TRBJ1-2 and V is TRBV13; tentatively, D is TRBD1 (5 bases). V lost 5 bases and J lost 6, with 22 bases in between. This CDR3 comprises 16 residues. CDR1 PRHDT and CDR2 FYEKMQ come from the germline V gene (reference sequence). The CDR3 nucleotides read TGTGCCAGCAGCGGAGAGGAGGGCCAGGGAGCGAATGGCTACACCTTC. This codes for CASSGEEGQGANGYTF.

This clone came up a few times. The chain uses TRBV20-1 and TRBJ1-1; a weak D match, TRBD1 (5 bases). There are 13 residues in the CDR3. Germline V gene data show CDR1 as DFQATT and CDR2 as SNEGSKA (reference sequence). Trimming left V 3 bases short and J 8 bases short, with 16 bases between. The CDR3 DNA is TGCAGTGCTAGTGGTGTTGGGGGACGGGAAGCTTTCTTT. Protein sequence: CSASGVGGREAFF.

The V call is TRBV9, the J call TRBJ1-1, with TRBD1 matching 8 bases. V gave up 4 bases and J gave up 3 bases; unmatched junction bases: 2. This CDR3 comprises 13 residues. Germline V gene lookup returns CDR1 SGDLS and CDR2 YYNGEE. The CDR3 DNA follows: TGTGCCAGCAGCAACAGGGGGGACACTGAAGCTTTCTTT. Amino acids: CASSNRGDTEAFF.

V usage is TRBV6-5 and J usage is TRBJ2-3, with 12 bases matching TRBD2. V shed 10 bases, J shed 4 bases, and the junction held 6 bases outside the gene matches. The CDR3 length is 14 residues. Germline-derived CDR1 and CDR2 are MNHEY and SVGAGI. Here the CDR3 reads CATLLAGGSDTQYF. CDR3 in DNA: TGTGCCACGCTACTAGCGGGGGGTTCAGATACGCAGTATTTT.

The rearrangement joins TRBV7-6 to TRBJ1-3; D is perhaps TRBD1 (6 bases). The V end was cut by 1 base, the J end by 2 bases, with 12 bases between. This CDR3 is 16 amino acids long. Germline CDR1 SGHVS, CDR2 FNYEAQ. The CDR3 bases are TGTGCCAGCAGCTTAGTTCAGGGGAGTACTGGAAACACCATATATTTT. Encoded protein: CASSLVQGSTGNTIYF.

This clone has a single count. The V call is TRBV5-1, the J call TRBJ2-1, with 7 bases matching TRBD2. The CDR3 is 15 residues long. After removal of 1 base from V and 10 bases from J, the junction contained 11 bases not matched to a gene. Germline V gene lookup returns CDR1 SGHRS and CDR2 YFSETQ. CDR3 sequence reads: CASSLTASGNPEQFF. DNA of the CDR3: TGCGCCAGCAGCTTGACGGCTAGCGGTAACCCCGAGCAGTTCTTC.

The V gene is TRBV27, the J gene TRBJ1-2; D is possibly TRBD1 (5 bases). The length of the CDR3 is 14 residues. V was clipped by 8 bases and J by 4 bases, with 17 bases between them. Germline V gene data show CDR1 as MNHEY and CDR2 as SMNVEV (reference sequence). The CDR3 bases are TGTGCCAGCCGCTCCTCCGGGACCCCCTATGGCTACACCTTC. This translates into CASRSSGTPYGYTF.

This clone was counted a single time. The chain couples TRBV11-3 to TRBJ2-7; 8 bases map to TRBD1. With V trimmed by 6 bases and J by 3 bases, 13 bases remained unmatched. The CDR3 spans 16 residues. From germline, CDR1 is SGHNT and CDR2 YENEEA. The CDR3 region has the DNA TGTGCCAGCAGTCCCCGGCCAGGGACAGGCAACTACGAGCAGTACTTC. It specifies CASSPRPGTGNYEQYF.

The chain uses TRBV9 and TRBJ2-1; perhaps TRBD1 as D (6 bases). Trimming cost V 0 bases and J 0 bases, with 7 bases left between them. This CDR3 has 15 amino acids. Germline V gives CDR1 SGDLS, CDR2 YYNGEE. This CDR3 reads CASSVAGVSYNEQFF. The DNA of the CDR3 is TGTGCCAGCAGCGTAGCAGGGGTCTCCTACAATGAGCAGTTCTTC.

About this clone itself: Additional DNA sequences in this sample encode the identical CDR3. The chain employs TRBV5-1 and TRBJ1-1; maybe TRBD1 (6 bases). CDR3 length: 15 amino acids. The germline V gene has CDR1 SGHRS and CDR2 YFSETQ. V was cut by 4 bases and J by 0 bases, with 13 bases left in between. The CDR3 region is CASSRRTELNTEAFF. The CDR3 DNA follows: TGCGCCAGCAGCAGACGGACAGAATTGAACACTGAAGCTTTCTTT.

This chain links TRBV11-2 with TRBJ1-2; 8 bases are a match to TRBD1. Germline-derived CDR1 and CDR2 are SGHAT and FQNNGV. The junction had 6 bases not matched to a gene; V was cut back by 2 bases and J by 4 bases. This CDR3 region has 15 residues. The CDR3 region has the DNA TGTGCCAGCAGCTTAAGACAGGGGACGGCCTATGGCTACACCTTC. Protein product: CASSLRQGTAYGYTF.

V gene TRBV28 combines with J gene TRBJ2-7; 7 bases align to TRBD1. The CDR3 runs 15 residues. J gave up 5 bases and V 0 bases, and 7 bases lay outside the gene matches. CDR1 is MDHEN, CDR2 SYDVKM, per germline. CDR3 sequence (DNA): TGTGCCAGCAGTTTATGGGATGACAGGGATAACGAGCAGTACTTC. This translates into CASSLWDDRDNEQYF.

Notes on this clone: At one end the junction does not follow the germline gene, possibly because of a read error. The chain combines TRBV2 with TRBJ1-2; D call uncertain. Germline lookup yields CDR1 SNHLY and CDR2 FYNNEI. The CDR3 has 11 residues. DNA for the CDR3: TGTGCCAGCAGTGAAGAAGGCAGCCCGGACTTC. Translated: CASSEEGSPDF.

This clone was detected a few times. V is TRBV4-1 and J is TRBJ1-3; 7 bases are a match to TRBD1. The CDR3 sequence is 18 residues long. Germline-derived CDR1 and CDR2 are MGHRA and YSYEKL. Unmatched junction bases numbered 10, after V lost 2 bases and J lost 0 bases. CDR3 sequence reads: CASSQRLGQLISGNTIYF. In DNA form, the CDR3 reads TGCGCCAGCAGCCAAAGATTGGGACAGCTCATCTCTGGAAACACCATATATTTT.

The chain combines TRBV30 with TRBJ2-3; the D gene is possibly TRBD1 (6 bases). Trimming removed 2 bases from V and 4 bases from J, with 13 bases in between. CDR1 is GTSNPN, CDR2 SVGIG, per germline (reference sequence). The CDR3 length is 14 residues. The CDR3 is CAWSIQTGSDTQYF. The DNA of the CDR3 is TGTGCCTGGAGTATTCAAACAGGGTCAGATACGCAGTATTTT. Filled out from reference TRBV30 and TRBJ2-3, the complete variable domain reads SQTIHQWPATLVQPVGSPLSLECTVEGTSNPNLYWYRQAAGRGLQLLFYSVGIGQISSEVPQNLSASRPQDRQFILSSKKLLLSDSGFYLCAWSIQTGSDTQYFGPGTRLTVL.

This clone was found once. The V gene is TRBV5-1, the J gene TRBJ2-2; D could derive from TRBD1 or TRBD2 (5 bases each). The CDR3 covers 13 residues. Germline CDR1 is SGHRS and CDR2 is YFSETQ. V was shortened by 7 bases and J by 0 bases, with 7 bases between the two germline ends. In DNA form, the CDR3 reads TGCGCCAGCCGGGGCCCGAACACCGGGGAGCTGTTTTTT. Its translation: CASRGPNTGELFF.

This chain links TRBV6-5 with TRBJ2-1; D is uncertain. The CDR3 contains 12 residues. With 7 bases removed from V and 4 bases from J, the gap between germline ends came to 8 bases. From germline, CDR1 is MNHEY and CDR2 SVGAGI. This CDR3 is CASKDRYNEQFF. In DNA, the CDR3 is TGTGCCAGCAAGGACCGTTACAATGAGCAGTTCTTC.

V and J are TRBV4-1 and TRBJ1-4; 8 bases map to TRBD1. CDR3 size: 16 residues. CDR1 is MGHRA, CDR2 YSYEKL, per germline. The trim removed 0 bases at V and 11 bases at J, leaving 11 bases unmatched. Here the CDR3 reads CASSQDLGQGGLKLFF. As DNA, the CDR3 is TGCGCCAGCAGCCAAGATCTAGGACAGGGTGGATTGAAACTGTTTTTT.

This chain links TRBV2 with TRBJ2-1; 7 bases align to TRBD2. The V gene's germline CDR1 is SNHLY and CDR2 FYNNEI. V shed 8 bases, J shed 1 base, and the junction held 8 bases outside the gene matches. The length of the CDR3 is 15 residues. The CDR3 nucleotides are TGTGCCAGCGGGGGGGTAGGAAGATCCTACAATGAGCAGTTCTTC. Protein product: CASGGVGRSYNEQFF.

The chain carries TRBV9 and TRBJ2-3; tentative D call: TRBD2 (5 bases). CDR1 is SGDLS and CDR2 is YYNGEE in the germline V gene. Deletions cut 0 bases from V and 6 bases from J, with 17 bases between. CDR3 length equals 16 residues. Here the CDR3 DNA reads TGTGCCAGCAGCGTAGCCCCAACCCTCGGAGGTGATACGCAGTATTTT. Its protein is CASSVAPTLGGDTQYF. The full variable domain, in which reference TRBV9 and TRBJ2-3 provide the parts outside the CDR3, is DSGVTQTPKHLITATGQRVTLRCSPRSGDLSVYWYQQSLDQGLQFLIQYYNGEERAKGNILERFSAQQFPDLHSELNLSSLELGDSALYFCASSVAPTLGGDTQYFGPGTRLTVL.